What follows are 16 T cell receptor beta chains derived from one specimen sequenced in a study of CD8 T cells in Susac syndrome. Random hexamers were used to reverse transcribe the RNA input (about 0.5 to 1 ug). MiXCR, applied by TCRdb to the immunoSEQ multiplex PCR reads, yields one record per CDR3 protein. The sample has about 150,000 distinct CDR3 sequences; 90% to 95% are singletons. Sequencing was carried out using CD8+ T cells from PBMCs. Every receptor here comes from a human donor with multiple sclerosis.

The genes are TRBV15 and TRBJ2-3; 14 bases agree with TRBD2. The junction had 13 bases not matched to a gene; V was cut back by 6 bases and J by 2 bases. This CDR3 has 19 residues. The germline V gene encodes CDR1 LNHNV and CDR2 YYDKDF (reference sequence). The CDR3 nucleotides are TGTGCCACCAGGGGCGGACTAGCGGGGGGCCGGGAAATCACAGATACGCAGTATTTT. Translated: CATRGGLAGGREITDTQYF.

V is TRBV13 and J is TRBJ1-2, with no clear D. The germline V and J ends were trimmed by 0 bases and 6 bases, with 14 bases remaining between them. Germline CDR1 and CDR2: PRHDT and FYEKMQ (reference sequence). The CDR3 runs 15 residues. CDR3 bases: TGTGCCAGCAGCTTAGGAAGGGCGCGGAGGGATGGCTACACCTTC. It encodes CASSLGRARRDGYTF.

This clonotype has just a few counts. The V call is TRBV19, the J call TRBJ1-1, with 7 bases matching TRBD1. Losses at the gene ends were 6 bases for V and 2 bases for J; bases not matched to a gene: 6. The CDR3 has 14 amino acids. CDR1 and CDR2 (germline): LNHDA, SQIVND (reference sequence). The CDR3: CASSLTGTNTEAFF. CDR3 coding DNA: TGTGCCAGTAGCCTGACAGGGACCAACACTGAAGCTTTCTTT.

A single count supports this clonotype. The chain combines TRBV30 with TRBJ1-6; D call uncertain. V lost 1 base, J lost 0 bases, and 19 bases lay in between. The CDR3 loop spans 19 amino acids. In germline, CDR1 is GTSNPN, CDR2 SVGIG (reference sequence). CDR3 bases: TGTGCCTGGAGTGGTTTTGAGGGAATGGTAGCCTCCTATAATTCACCCCTCCACTTT. Translated, it gives CAWSGFEGMVASYNSPLHF. The complete variable domain, with remaining parts taken from reference TRBV30 and TRBJ1-6, reads SQTIHQWPATLVQPVGSPLSLECTVEGTSNPNLYWYRQAAGRGLQLLFYSVGIGQISSEVPQNLSASRPQDRQFILSSKKLLLSDSGFYLCAWSGFEGMVASYNSPLHFGNGTRLTVT.

The rearrangement uses TRBV2 and TRBJ2-7; D not certain. Trimming pared 3 bases from V and 3 bases from J, leaving 18 bases between. The germline gives CDR1 SNHLY, CDR2 FYNNEI. The CDR3 has 16 amino acids. The CDR3 DNA follows: TGTGCCAGCAGTGATGCGGCCGACGGAACTAACTACGAGCAGTACTTC. Protein product: CASSDAADGTNYEQYF.

This chain uses TRBV20-1 with TRBJ2-7; TRBD2 aligns across 8 bases. Germline CDR1 DFQATT, CDR2 SNEGSKA (reference sequence). The CDR3 has 15 amino acids. Trimming cost V 1 base and J 1 base; bases outside gene matches: 6. CDR3 sequence: CSARVAGLESYEQYF. The CDR3 DNA sequence: TGCAGTGCTAGAGTGGCGGGACTAGAGTCCTACGAGCAGTACTTC.

V usage is TRBV29-1 and J usage is TRBJ2-1, with 7 bases lining up with TRBD2. V was clipped by 6 bases and J by 4 bases; unmatched bases: 12. Germline CDR1 SQVTM, CDR2 ANQGSEA. CDR3 length equals 15 residues. The CDR3 reads CSVPSGSGGYNEQFF. The CDR3 bases are TGCAGCGTCCCGAGTGGGTCGGGGGGTTACAATGAGCAGTTCTTC.

This chain joins TRBV30 and TRBJ2-5, with 7 bases aligning to TRBD2. V was clipped by 7 bases and J by 0 bases; unmatched bases: 11. Germline V gives CDR1 GTSNPN, CDR2 SVGIG (reference sequence). The CDR3 length is 15 residues. This CDR3 is CASQPLADNQETQYF. The CDR3 DNA is TGTGCCTCCCAGCCGCTAGCGGACAACCAAGAGACCCAGTACTTC. Full variable domain (outside the CDR3, taken from reference TRBV30 and TRBJ2-5): SQTIHQWPATLVQPVGSPLSLECTVEGTSNPNLYWYRQAAGRGLQLLFYSVGIGQISSEVPQNLSASRPQDRQFILSSKKLLLSDSGFYLCASQPLADNQETQYFGPGTRLLVL.

The rearrangement links TRBV2 to TRBJ1-5; D perhaps matches TRBD1 (5 bases). This CDR3 contains 15 residues. Trimming removed 4 bases from V and 5 bases from J, with 15 bases in between. The germline V gene has CDR1 SNHLY and CDR2 FYNNEI. The CDR3 protein is CASSVGHEGDQPQHF. The DNA for the CDR3 is TGTGCCAGCAGTGTCGGACATGAGGGAGATCAGCCCCAGCATTTT.

This sequence joins TRBV11-1 and TRBJ2-2; D is undetermined. The CDR3 extends over 20 amino acids. V was shortened by 5 bases and J by 3 bases, with 28 bases between the two germline ends. Looked up from germline, CDR1 is SGHAT and CDR2 is FQDESV (reference sequence). Here the CDR3 reads CASSPVEEVRTRRYTGELFF. In DNA, the CDR3 is TGTGCCAGCAGCCCCGTCGAGGAAGTTCGTACCCGCCGGTACACCGGGGAGCTGTTTTTT.

The chain uses TRBV15 and TRBJ2-3, with TRBD2 as a possible D gene (5 bases). Germline V gene data show CDR1 as LNHNV and CDR2 as YYDKDF (reference sequence). This CDR3 has 15 residues. The ends were cut back, 5 bases at V and 2 bases at J, with 14 bases in the middle. The CDR3 DNA reads TGTGCCACCAGCGGCGGACCGGGAATCACAGATACGCAGTATTTT. Amino acid sequence: CATSGGPGITDTQYF.

The chain couples TRBV4-2 to TRBJ2-5, with D unclear. There are 15 residues in the CDR3. Germline lookup yields CDR1 LGHNA and CDR2 YNFKEQ. The ends were cut back, 0 bases at V and 2 bases at J, with 10 bases in the middle. This CDR3 reads CASSQDLGMQETQYF. The CDR3 nucleotides are TGTGCCAGCAGCCAAGATCTGGGTATGCAAGAGACCCAGTACTTC.

This clonotype has just one count. This chain's CDR3 is CATSRDRGGSSYGYTF. The CDR3 DNA reads TGTGCCACCAGCAGGGACAGGGGGGGGTCTAGCTATGGCTACACCTTC. V usage is TRBV15 and J usage is TRBJ1-2; TRBD1 aligns across 10 bases. CDR1 and CDR2 (germline): LNHNV, YYDKDF (reference sequence). The CDR3 contains 16 residues. The V gene end was trimmed by 3 bases and the J gene end by 4 bases; junction bases not matched to a gene: 8.

The chain has TRBV20-1 and TRBJ1-4; D unclear. CDR3 size: 13 residues. The germline CDR1 and CDR2 sequences are DFQATT and SNEGSKA (reference sequence). Trimming cost V 2 bases and J 11 bases, with 15 bases left between them. The CDR3 DNA sequence: TGCAGTGCTAGACTGACCGACGCCGGGAAACTGTTTTTT. Its protein is CSARLTDAGKLFF.

The chain uses TRBV20-1 and TRBJ2-3; 11 nucleotides line up with TRBD2. This CDR3 has 10 amino acids. CDR1 is DFQATT, CDR2 SNEGSKA, per germline (reference sequence). V was pared by 7 bases and J by 14 bases, with 5 bases of the junction left unmatched. CDR3 nucleotide sequence: TGCAGTGTCCTAGCGGGAGGTCGGTATTTT. Amino acids: CSVLAGGRYF.

Only a few counts were recorded for this clonotype. The CDR3 DNA is TGCGCCAGCAGCCAAAAGGTCCTCAACACAGATACGCAGTATTTT. It codes for CASSQKVLNTDTQYF. The chain recombines TRBV4-3 with TRBJ2-3; D is undetermined. The V and J ends lost 2 bases and 2 bases respectively, with 11 bases between them. From germline, CDR1 is LGHNA and CDR2 YSLEER. CDR3 length: 15 residues.